The clone carrying this TCR beta chain was picked up one time. Its antigen remains unknown. This CDR3 has 15 amino acids. Trimming took 1 base from V and 1 from J, leaving 7 bases between them. The germline gives CDR1 WSHSY, CDR2 SAAADI. The sample belongs to a study of T cells in localized non-small cell lung cancer. Study conclusions and caveats: There was higher T cell clonality in uninvolved adjacent lung than in tumor, and it was highest there. Longer overall survival associated with higher blood T cell density; shorter survival with higher adjacent-lung clonality.

Only in-frame clones appear in the TCRdb table, and some are missing; sequencing was by immunoSEQ multiplex PCR. The sample lists around 78,000 clones, 65% to 85% occurring once. V is TRBV10-2 and J is TRBJ2-2, with TRBD2 as a possible D gene (5 bases). The starting material was peripheral blood, obtained before any cancer treatment. The receptor's source is a female donor older than 55 with stage I lung adenocarcinoma. CDR3 amino acids: CASSELGGNTGELFF. In DNA form, the CDR3 reads TGCGCCAGCAGTGAGTTAGGAGGGAACACCGGGGAGCTGTTTTTT.